This TCR beta chain stems from a study of T cell changes during pregnancy in multiple sclerosis (dated by TCRdb to the late 2010s). Concerning the study at large: The study looked at changes in the T cell repertoire across pregnancy in women with multiple sclerosis.

To prepare the library, the immunoSEQ multiplex PCR assay was applied. Entries here come from immuneACCESS through TCRdb and include only in-frame sequences with V and J called. Some clones fail to appear in such tables; in the studies checked, an unresolved V gene covers under half of the shortfall, and the cause of the remainder is unknown. The sample includes about 110,000 clones, with roughly nine tenths observed a single time. The top ten clonotypes cover 1.6% of the sample. In regard to this clone: Its binding antigen is unknown. The input lacks base qualities; no much larger clone sits a single base away.

Specimen: peripheral blood, collected before pregnancy. The clonotype was recovered from a female donor with multiple sclerosis, enrolled in a pregnancy study.

The nucleotide sequence reads as follows: TGCGCCAGCAAAACGACAGTCACAACTAATGAAAAACTGTTTTTT. This gives the protein CASKTTVTTNEKLFF. Here the chain combines TRBV5-1 and TRBJ1-4, with TRBD1 perhaps the D gene, on 5 matching bases. Measured from the cysteine to the phenylalanine, the CDR3 is 15 residues long. Of all the DNA, just the CDR3 is kept, 45 bases in frame from base 1. The germline V gene sets CDR1 to SGHRS and CDR2 to YFSETQ. V lost 6 bases and J lost 0 bases; the stretch between them is 12 bases long.